The sequence of this TCR beta chain was determined in a study of blood T cell repertoires in COVID-19. Living in 24 US areas, the participants were between roughly 18 and 95 years of age. Cohort assignment relied on participant-reported clinical history. Data came from immunoSEQ multiplex PCR; TCRdb stores just in-frame clones and leaves some out. The sample has some 320,000 clones, roughly nine tenths seen once; the top ten hold roughly 2.9%. The V and J ends lost 3 bases and 2 bases respectively, with 8 bases between them. The CDR3 has 13 amino acids. The germline gives CDR1 SEHNR, CDR2 FQNEAQ (reference sequence).

The chain employs TRBV7-9 and TRBJ2-7; D may be TRBD1 (5 bases). This TCR derives from a woman in her fifties or sixties who had been exposed to COVID-19. Source material: PBMCs or T cells enriched from blood (not recorded which). The CDR3 DNA is TGTGCCAGCAGCTTGACAGATGCCTACGAGCAGTACTTC. Translated: CASSLTDAYEQYF. The full variable domain, rest sourced from reference TRBV7-9 and TRBJ2-7, is DTGVSQNPRHKITKRGQNVTFRCDPISEHNRLYWYRQTLGQGPEFLTYFQNEAQLEKSRLLSDRFSAERPKGSFSTLEIQRTEQGDSAMYLCASSLTDAYEQYFGPGTRLTVT.